A single sample is the source of the 13 T cell receptor beta chains below, sequenced in a study of T-cell memory formation after mild COVID-19. Each CDR3 protein gets one entry after TCRdb re-called the 5' RACE reads with MiXCR. The table shows roughly 170,000 distinct CDR3 sequences, with 20% to 25% occurring only once. The source material was PBMCs or a T cell subset sorted from them (not recorded which). Receptors were obtained from an adult woman who had mild COVID-19 (a few samples of this study predate the infection). Cell type and time point are not known.

This clonotype occurred a few times. The rearrangement uses TRBV4-1 and TRBJ2-7; D possibly corresponds to TRBD1 (5 bases). Trimming pared 0 bases from V and 6 bases from J, leaving 15 bases between. The CDR3 runs 15 residues. CDR1 and CDR2 (germline): MGHRA, YSYEKL. CDR3 coding DNA: TGCGCCAGCAGCCAAGATGGGCAGGGTCAATTCGAGCAGTACTTC. Translated: CASSQDGQGQFEQYF.

The chain has TRBV7-9 and TRBJ1-5; tentatively, D is TRBD1 (6 bases). Per germline, CDR1 SEHNR and CDR2 FQNEAQ (reference sequence). This CDR3 is built from 16 residues. V gave up 5 bases and J gave up 4 bases, with 18 bases separating them. Here the CDR3 reads CASSQSRGDLNQPQHF. CDR3 nucleotide sequence: TGTGCCAGCAGCCAGAGTAGGGGGGACTTAAATCAGCCCCAGCATTTT.

V is TRBV20-1 and J is TRBJ2-7; 13 bases fit TRBD2. The junction had 13 bases not matched to a gene; V was cut back by 3 bases and J by 2 bases. Germline V gene data show CDR1 as DFQATT and CDR2 as SNEGSKA (reference sequence). This CDR3 is 18 amino acids long. The CDR3 region has the DNA TGCAGTGCTAGGGGGACCGGGACTAGCGGGGAACTCCCCTACGAGCAGTACTTC. Its translation: CSARGTGTSGELPYEQYF.

The sample holds a few counts of this clonotype. The chain carries TRBV29-1 and TRBJ1-1; D is unclear. This CDR3 has 12 residues. Trimming took off 5 bases at V and 4 bases at J, with 11 bases between the two ends. The V gene's germline CDR1 is SQVTM and CDR2 ANQGSEA. The CDR3 DNA is TGCAGCGTTCTCAGTTCGATCACTGAAGCTTTCTTT. Its translation: CSVLSSITEAFF.

The V call is TRBV29-1, the J call TRBJ2-3, with 8 bases lining up with TRBD2. CDR3 size: 14 residues. V was clipped by 4 bases and J by 2 bases; unmatched bases: 5. Germline CDR1 SQVTM, CDR2 ANQGSEA. The CDR3 is CSVAGSGNTDTQYF. The CDR3, as DNA: TGCAGCGTTGCTGGTAGCGGGAACACAGATACGCAGTATTTT.

This chain links TRBV12-3 or TRBV12-4 with TRBJ2-1; D uncertain. V was cut by 7 bases and J by 6 bases, with 10 bases left in between. The CDR3 contains 12 residues. For the CDR3, the DNA is TGTGCCAGCACACCTCGCCCCAATGAGCAGTTCTTC. Protein product: CASTPRPNEQFF.

This clonotype was observed a handful of times. The chain links TRBV7-9 to TRBJ2-7, with TRBD1 matching over 7 bases. The CDR3 is 16 amino acids. J lost 4 bases, V lost 5 bases, and 14 bases had no gene match. Germline CDR1 and CDR2: SEHNR and FQNEAQ (reference sequence). The CDR3 region has the DNA TGTGCCAGCAGCCTTGGGACGACAGGGTTTCCATACGAGCAGTACTTC. This codes for CASSLGTTGFPYEQYF.

V is TRBV7-6 and J is TRBJ2-1; 15 nucleotides align to TRBD2. V shed 5 bases and J 10 bases; nucleotides not matched to a gene: 9. This CDR3 contains 16 residues. Germline V gene data show CDR1 as SGHVS and CDR2 as FNYEAQ. In DNA form, the CDR3 reads TGTGCCAGCAGCGTACCGGGACTAGCGGGAGGTCGGGAGCAGTTCTTC. It encodes CASSVPGLAGGREQFF.

This clonotype was counted between two and nine times. The chain couples TRBV5-6 to TRBJ2-3; 9 positions match TRBD1. The CDR3 length is 15 residues. Germline V gene sequence: CDR1 SGHDT, CDR2 YYEEEE. With V trimmed by 5 bases and J by 0 bases, 4 bases remained unmatched. CDR3 protein: CASSHRGQSTDTQYF. CDR3 DNA: TGTGCCAGCAGTCACAGGGGGCAGAGCACAGATACGCAGTATTTT.

The chain is built from TRBV9 and TRBJ2-2; 14 nucleotides align to TRBD2. CDR3 length: 17 amino acids. The germline CDR1 and CDR2 sequences are SGDLS and YYNGEE. V gave up 0 bases and J gave up 7 bases; unmatched junction bases: 5. CDR3 nucleotides: TGTGCCAGCAGCGTAGAGGGACTAGCGGGAGTTATCGGGGAGCTGTTTTTT. It codes for CASSVEGLAGVIGELFF.

The chain is built from TRBV29-1 and TRBJ2-1, with D unresolved. The CDR3 extends over 15 amino acids. V lost 4 bases to trimming and J lost 6 bases, with 19 bases between them. Germline V CDR1 and CDR2: SQVTM, ANQGSEA. For the CDR3, the DNA is TGCAGCGTTGTATCCGTCGGGCACCCCGGCAATGAGCAGTTCTTC. Its protein product is CSVVSVGHPGNEQFF.

This clonotype was seen a handful of times. A much larger clone differs by one base, so this may be a read error. V gene TRBV28 combines with J gene TRBJ1-1, with D unclear. Trimming pared 6 bases from V and 1 base from J, leaving 6 bases between. The CDR3 is 12 amino acids. The germline V gene encodes CDR1 MDHEN and CDR2 SYDVKM. DNA for the CDR3: TGTGCCAGCAGGTTAGGGAACACTGAAGCTTTCTTT. Protein product: CASRLGNTEAFF.

This clonotype was found a few times. The V gene is TRBV20-1, the J gene TRBJ1-2, with 9 bases that match TRBD1. The J segment lost 8 bases and the V segment lost 3 bases, leaving 7 bases of the junction unmatched. The length of the CDR3 is 13 residues. In germline, CDR1 is DFQATT, CDR2 SNEGSKA (reference sequence). DNA for the CDR3: TGCAGTGCTAGCCCCGGGACAGGGCTGGGCTACACCTTC. This translates into CSASPGTGLGYTF.